A single T cell receptor (beta chain) is shown here with its context. Antigen: not known. Germline assignment: CDR1 MGHRA and CDR2 YSYEKL. Trimming left V 3 bases short and J 0 bases short, with 24 bases between. The CDR3 spans 20 residues. This specimen comes from a study of siplizumab effects on memory and regulatory T cells. The study's findings and limits: Relative to controls at approximately 25%, mappable alloreactive CD4+ clones exhibited a mean Treg-derived proportion of over 60% with siplizumab.

Roughly 10^5 TCR templates underwent assay in each sample. Clones were sequenced by immunoSEQ multiplex PCR, and TCRdb holds only the in-frame ones, with some missing. The sample yields about 100,000 clones, around nine tenths seen once. The gene calls are TRBV4-1 and TRBJ1-3; D not certain. This TCR was sampled from a human donor in good health. Sequencing was carried out using non-Treg CD4+ T cells sorted from blood. CDR3 loop: CASSQVGIRFSPGSGNTIYF. The CDR3 DNA is TGCGCCAGCAGCCAGGTAGGGATCCGATTTTCTCCGGGCTCTGGAAACACCATATATTTT.